This record concerns one T cell receptor beta chain sequence. This clone's antigen is unknown. Base qualities are not recorded, but no much larger clone differs from it by a single base. The sample comes from a study of shared clonotypes between healthy human individuals (dated by TCRdb to 2020 to 2022). In the study overall: A couple of women and a few men aged 18 to 49 years were included in the cohort. For each donor, CD4 naive and CD4 memory were each given three plates, CD8 naive was given two plates, and CD8 memory was given one plate. To estimate repertoire size and how much clonotypes are shared between individuals, the study performed deep sequencing of blood TCR repertoires from five healthy adults. Libraries were prepared and TCR repertoires were sequenced by different laboratories using diverse techniques, in order to increase sequencing depth and limit assay-specific biases. Leukapheresis yielded between about 0.94 and 8.9 billion PBMCs per donor.

Using the deep immunoSEQ assay, multiplex PCR amplified TCR CDR3 regions from genomic DNA. For each cell subset, the extracted genomic DNA was distributed evenly across all wells of several immunoSEQ 96-well plates, and each plate served as one replicate. For sorted subsets, roughly 200 ng genomic DNA, equal to about 30,000 T cell genomes, was loaded into each replicate PCR. The purified libraries were quantified using a Qubit 3.0 fluorometer, sized with a Bioanalyzer 2100, and then quantified again using the KAPA Library Quantification kit. Every immunoSEQ 96-well plate was sequenced on a dedicated single-read 150-cycle Illumina NextSeq 550 flow cell. Turning to the authors' computational methods: Because only junctional sequences without quality scores were contained in the immunoSEQ output, filtering matching that applied to full-length reads could not be performed. To assign V/J genes and CDR3, sequences were annotated against IMGT germline references using PyIR, a Python wrapper for IgBLAST v1.9. Reads with weak V/J assignments (E-value above 1e-6), missing CDR3, stop codons, out-of-frame junctions, or ambiguous translated residues were removed. A V3J clonotype was defined by an identical inferred V gene, J gene, and CDR3 amino acid sequence. Percentage overlap between repertoires was calculated by dividing the number of shared unique clonotypes by the size of the smaller repertoire. Repertoire richness was assessed with RTK rarefaction, the Chao1 estimator, and Recon v2.1 estimates of unobserved clonotypes. Generation probabilities were computed with OLGA for all TCRbeta clonotypes obtained by the gDNA method from four donors. Sourced from immuneACCESS, this table was stored by TCRdb with only in-frame sequences that have V and J called. A share of the clones is absent; for the studies checked, an unresolved V gene accounts for under half, and the remainder has no known explanation. V and J calls plus clone size are reproduced from that table; the DNA served to infer D and trimming. Present in this sample are over 400,000 clones, 90% to 97% of which were seen just once. The ten top clones hold approximately 0.06% of the sample.

Healthy HIV-negative adults with no recently reported acute infections or vaccinations were included as donors. All donors were Caucasian adults living in Nashville, Tennessee, USA. CD4+ T cells were enriched through magnetic negative selection, after which naive cells were positively selected on CD45RA and the remaining negative fraction served as the memory subset. Blood was collected by leukapheresis, and PBMCs were isolated by Ficoll-Histopaque density gradient centrifugation and then cryopreserved in liquid nitrogen vapor phase. Analytical flow cytometry was used to check the purity and quantity of every magnetically sorted T cell population. Genomic DNA was isolated from every sorted fraction and measured by UV absorbance on a Nanodrop 2000c. The germline V gene provides CDR1 SGDLS and CDR2 YYNGEE. Trimming accounts for 3 bases at V and 7 bases at J, while the number of junction bases matched to no gene is 11. The CDR3, cysteine through phenylalanine, is 15 amino acids long. Just CDR3 DNA is preserved here, 45 bases in frame from base 1.

Study-wide findings and limitations: Based on pairwise subsampling, the degree of clonotype sharing among donors was expected to be affected by sequencing depth. Because the study included a small number of donors, the genetic and exposure-history diversity represented was limited. Clonotypes shared by all four sorted-subset donors showed higher generation probabilities than non-shared clonotypes. When a handful of donors were compared, the shared fraction of clonotypes was around 4.6% for naive CD4, less than 4% for naive CD8, roughly 2.5% for memory CD4, and roughly 0.4% for memory CD8. Sampling was restricted to blood, and TCR repertoires in tissues likely differ from the TCR repertoires found in blood. Estimated clonotype richness was generally larger for naive than for memory subsets. Even with the large sequencing depth, rarefaction of the sorted-subset datasets indicated that sequencing was incomplete.

Source material: naive CD4+ T cells sorted from blood. Taken with the paper, the label for cell subset or site translates to: CD45RA+ positively selected. This sequence was found in a woman in her thirties in good health. Recombination linked TRBV9 to TRBJ2-5; 8 bases in the junction line up with TRBD2. The CDR3 corresponds to CASSAPLAEVGTQYF. The sequenced DNA: TGTGCCAGCAGCGCCCCACTAGCGGAGGTGGGGACCCAGTACTTC.